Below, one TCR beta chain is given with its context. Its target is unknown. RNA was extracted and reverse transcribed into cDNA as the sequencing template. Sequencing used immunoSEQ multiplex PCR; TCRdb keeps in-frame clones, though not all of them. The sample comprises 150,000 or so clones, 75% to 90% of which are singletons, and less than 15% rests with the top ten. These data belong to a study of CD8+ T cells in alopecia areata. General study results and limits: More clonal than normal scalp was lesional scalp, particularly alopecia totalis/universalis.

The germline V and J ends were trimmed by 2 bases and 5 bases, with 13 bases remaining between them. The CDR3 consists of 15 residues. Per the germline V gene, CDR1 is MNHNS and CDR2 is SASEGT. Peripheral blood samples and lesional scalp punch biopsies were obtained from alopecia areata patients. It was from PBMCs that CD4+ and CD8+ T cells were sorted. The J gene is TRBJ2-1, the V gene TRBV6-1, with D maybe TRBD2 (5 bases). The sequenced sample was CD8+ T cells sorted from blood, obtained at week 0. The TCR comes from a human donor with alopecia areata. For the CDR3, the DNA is TGTGCCAGCAGTGAACCGTCTACTAGGCACAATGAGCAGTTCTTC. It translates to CASSEPSTRHNEQFF.